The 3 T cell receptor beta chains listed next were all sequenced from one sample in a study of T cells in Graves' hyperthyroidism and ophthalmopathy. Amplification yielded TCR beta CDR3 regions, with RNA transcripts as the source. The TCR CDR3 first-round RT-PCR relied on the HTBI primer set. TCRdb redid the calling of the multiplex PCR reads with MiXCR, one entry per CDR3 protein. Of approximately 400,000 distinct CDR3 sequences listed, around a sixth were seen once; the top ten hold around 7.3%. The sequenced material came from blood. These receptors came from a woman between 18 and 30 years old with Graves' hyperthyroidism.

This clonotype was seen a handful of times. In DNA, the CDR3 is TGTGCCAGTAGTGCGGCGGGGACTAATGAAAAACTGTTTTTT. Its protein is CASSAAGTNEKLFF. This rearrangement joins TRBV19 to TRBJ1-4; D is unresolved. Germline lookup yields CDR1 LNHDA and CDR2 SQIVND (reference sequence). V dropped 5 bases and J dropped 2 bases, with 9 bases sitting between them. There are 14 residues in the CDR3.

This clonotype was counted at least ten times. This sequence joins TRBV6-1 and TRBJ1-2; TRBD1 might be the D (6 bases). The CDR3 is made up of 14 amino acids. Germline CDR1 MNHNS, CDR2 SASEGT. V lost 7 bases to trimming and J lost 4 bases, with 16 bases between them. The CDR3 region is CASTFSGTPYGYTF. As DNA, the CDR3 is TGTGCCAGCACCTTTTCCGGGACACCCTATGGCTACACCTTC.

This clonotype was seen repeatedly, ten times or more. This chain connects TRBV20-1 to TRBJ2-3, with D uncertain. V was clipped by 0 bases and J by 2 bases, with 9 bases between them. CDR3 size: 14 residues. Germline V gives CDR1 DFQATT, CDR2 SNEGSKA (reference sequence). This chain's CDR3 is CSAREADTTDTQYF. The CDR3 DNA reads TGCAGTGCTAGAGAGGCGGATACCACAGATACGCAGTATTTT.